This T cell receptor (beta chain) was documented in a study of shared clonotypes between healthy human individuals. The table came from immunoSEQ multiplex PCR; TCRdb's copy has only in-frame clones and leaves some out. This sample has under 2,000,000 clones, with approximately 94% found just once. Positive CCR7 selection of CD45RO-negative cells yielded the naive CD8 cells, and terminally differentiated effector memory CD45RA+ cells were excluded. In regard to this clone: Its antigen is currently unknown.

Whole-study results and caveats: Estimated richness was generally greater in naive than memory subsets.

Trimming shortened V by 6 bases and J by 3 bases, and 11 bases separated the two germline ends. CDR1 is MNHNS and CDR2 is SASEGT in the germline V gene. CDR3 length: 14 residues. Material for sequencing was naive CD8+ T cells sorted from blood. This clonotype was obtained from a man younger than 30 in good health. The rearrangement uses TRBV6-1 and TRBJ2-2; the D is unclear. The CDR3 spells CASSSHPHTGELFF. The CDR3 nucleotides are TGTGCCAGCAGCAGTCACCCTCACACCGGGGAGCTGTTTTTT.